The rows below give T cell receptor beta chains drawn from one sample of a study of T cell responses to AZD1222 COVID-19 vaccine. Only in-frame clones appear in the TCRdb table, and some are missing; sequencing was by immunoSEQ multiplex PCR. The data show tens of thousands of clones, 85% to 90% seen once. The source material was peripheral blood, sampled on day 0 of AZD1222 vaccination. The source is an adult in good health. Each CDR3 is given without its conserved first and last residue. Fields, in order: J gene, V gene, CDR3 protein.

j_gene: TRBJ2-1; v_gene: TRBV9; CDR3aa: ASSVRDYRRDEQF
j_gene: TRBJ1-2; v_gene: TRBV6-5; CDR3aa: ATLRAGGYGYT
j_gene: TRBJ1-4; v_gene: TRBV5-1; CDR3aa: ASSSTAATNEKLF
j_gene: TRBJ1-2; v_gene: TRBV27; CDR3aa: ASSSGQGAKNYGYT
j_gene: TRBJ1-1; v_gene: TRBV19; CDR3aa: ASSIGAPERGAEAF
j_gene: TRBJ2-2; v_gene: TRBV5-1; CDR3aa: ASSLDFRPNTGELF
j_gene: TRBJ1-2; v_gene: TRBV7-9; CDR3aa: ASSLRVGAHGYT
j_gene: TRBJ1-4; v_gene: TRBV6-5; CDR3aa: ASSYGARTNEKLF
j_gene: TRBJ1-5; v_gene: TRBV5-6; CDR3aa: ASSLEWDRKGGAQH
j_gene: TRBJ2-4; v_gene: TRBV27; CDR3aa: ASSPSGRGAKNIQY
j_gene: TRBJ2-1; v_gene: TRBV11-2; CDR3aa: ASIPVMGRVYNEQF
j_gene: TRBJ2-1; v_gene: TRBV6-5; CDR3aa: ASTFRWFEYNEQF
j_gene: TRBJ2-7; v_gene: TRBV2; CDR3aa: ASSEAPRGVEEQY
j_gene: TRBJ1-4; v_gene: TRBV7-6; CDR3aa: ASSSTPDTRREKLF
j_gene: TRBJ2-1; v_gene: TRBV5-1; CDR3aa: ASSLGAAYNEQF
j_gene: TRBJ1-5; v_gene: TRBV19; CDR3aa: ASSMGQFNQPQH
j_gene: TRBJ1-1; v_gene: TRBV10-3; CDR3aa: AILRGEEAF
j_gene: TRBJ1-4; v_gene: TRBV28; CDR3aa: ASSLVGGSNEKLF
j_gene: TRBJ2-2; v_gene: TRBV19; CDR3aa: ASSRGTFNTGELF
j_gene: TRBJ2-1; v_gene: TRBV19; CDR3aa: ASQGLASPGLEQF
j_gene: TRBJ1-1; v_gene: TRBV10-3; CDR3aa: AISESLGSANTEAF
j_gene: TRBJ2-3; v_gene: TRBV7-2; CDR3aa: ASSPPAVDTQY
j_gene: TRBJ1-1; v_gene: TRBV28; CDR3aa: ASNSPPGQGNTEAF
j_gene: TRBJ1-1; v_gene: TRBV19; CDR3aa: ASSKDRGRTEAF
j_gene: TRBJ2-1; v_gene: TRBV3-1/TRBV3-2; CDR3aa: ASSRLGGGAGNEQF
j_gene: TRBJ1-2; v_gene: TRBV28; CDR3aa: ASSLQILNYGYT
j_gene: TRBJ2-2; v_gene: TRBV28; CDR3aa: ASSRLAGELF
j_gene: TRBJ1-1; v_gene: TRBV28; CDR3aa: ASSLGDRGEAF
j_gene: TRBJ2-5; v_gene: TRBV7-8; CDR3aa: ASSLVVPPQETQY
j_gene: TRBJ2-1; v_gene: TRBV5-8; CDR3aa: ASSLARSLI
j_gene: TRBJ2-7; v_gene: TRBV11-2; CDR3aa: ASSSFRDRVYEQY
j_gene: TRBJ1-1; v_gene: TRBV3-1/TRBV3-2; CDR3aa: ASKPGTPYMNTEAF
j_gene: TRBJ1-1; v_gene: TRBV5-8; CDR3aa: ASSLHSENTEAF
j_gene: TRBJ2-1; v_gene: TRBV29-1; CDR3aa: SVLTTGTVF
j_gene: TRBJ1-1; v_gene: TRBV29-1; CDR3aa: SVDLQGSVAF
j_gene: TRBJ2-5; v_gene: TRBV7-6; CDR3aa: ASSLGARREETQY
j_gene: TRBJ2-1; v_gene: TRBV4-2; CDR3aa: ASSSVQGIYNEQF
j_gene: TRBJ2-2; v_gene: TRBV11-2; CDR3aa: ASTLSSGANTGELF
j_gene: TRBJ1-2; v_gene: TRBV12-3/TRBV12-4; CDR3aa: ASKGRGSYT
j_gene: TRBJ1-4; v_gene: TRBV5-6; CDR3aa: ASSDRRGGHEKLF
j_gene: TRBJ1-1; v_gene: TRBV5-5; CDR3aa: ASSLAHGNTEAF
j_gene: TRBJ2-5; v_gene: TRBV5-5; CDR3aa: ASSSTSGGETQY
j_gene: TRBJ2-1; v_gene: TRBV30; CDR3aa: ACLAETNNEQF
j_gene: TRBJ2-7; v_gene: TRBV7-2; CDR3aa: ASSSASGSYEQY
j_gene: TRBJ2-7; v_gene: TRBV7-8; CDR3aa: ASSPRDRGTVGAYEQY
j_gene: TRBJ2-7; v_gene: TRBV30; CDR3aa: AWRPLLAGYEQY
j_gene: TRBJ1-4; v_gene: TRBV5-1; CDR3aa: ASSLGRGLNPNEKLF
j_gene: TRBJ2-3; v_gene: TRBV20-1; CDR3aa: SASTGGPTDTQY
j_gene: TRBJ2-7; v_gene: TRBV7-6; CDR3aa: ASSPQADRKYEQY
j_gene: TRBJ1-5; v_gene: TRBV10-3; CDR3aa: AISESGTGGGPQH
j_gene: TRBJ1-2; v_gene: TRBV6-1; CDR3aa: ASSEQPTGTANYGYT
j_gene: TRBJ1-1; v_gene: TRBV18; CDR3aa: ASSPGSLNTEAF
j_gene: TRBJ1-3; v_gene: TRBV6-1; CDR3aa: ASSEGGGSGNTIY